This T cell receptor (beta chain) is from a study of blood T cell repertoires in COVID-19. Per the original methods: Reference gene primer amplification yielded estimated nucleated cell counts. Sequencing was performed with immunoSEQ multiplex PCR; in TCRdb, only in-frame clones are kept and a portion is missing. That table gives V, J and clone size, and the DNA gave D and trimming. The sample contains just over 250,000 clones, around 90% of which appear only once. Enrolled during active infection, Seattle patients were then followed longitudinally. The ends lost 0 bases at V and 3 bases at J; junction bases unmatched: 5. Germline V gene lookup returns CDR1 MGHRA and CDR2 YSYEKL. This CDR3 comprises 16 residues.

The rearrangement joins TRBV4-1 to TRBJ2-7; 10 nucleotides align to TRBD2. The receptor was derived from a person under 30 with COVID-19, enrolled during active disease. The source material was peripheral blood. CDR3 DNA: TGCGCCAGCAGCCAAGATTCAACTAGCGGGAACTACGAGCAGTACTTC. Its translation is CASSQDSTSGNYEQYF.